Following are 4 T cell receptor beta chains from one sample sequenced in a study of T cell repertoires in cytomegalovirus infection. These receptors are not linked to any known antigen. TCRdb independently ran MiXCR on the reads; one entry per CDR3 protein. The sample records about 770,000 distinct CDR3 sequences, roughly 29% being singletons. The material was cultured CD8+ T cells from PBMCs, obtained from culture after CMV antigen stimulation. The origin of the receptors is a human donor in good health (CMV status not recorded). Some clones in this sample may be carry-over from other donors' samples.

The genes are TRBV7-6 and TRBJ1-3; D might be TRBD1 (6 bases). This CDR3 is 15 amino acids long. Germline V gene data show CDR1 as SGHVS and CDR2 as FNYEAQ. Trimming took off 6 bases at V and 0 bases at J, with 12 bases between the two ends. For the CDR3, the DNA is TGTGCCAGCAGGCTTACAGGGTACTCTGGAAACACCATATATTTT. As protein: CASRLTGYSGNTIYF.

The chain combines TRBV9 with TRBJ2-1; 14 bases align to TRBD2. The CDR3 totals 19 residues. The germline V gene encodes CDR1 SGDLS and CDR2 YYNGEE. The trim removed 3 bases at V and 0 bases at J, leaving 8 bases unmatched. CDR3 in amino acids: CASSGRLAGGMGSYNEQFF. The CDR3 nucleotides are TGTGCCAGCAGCGGCAGACTAGCGGGGGGGATGGGCTCCTACAATGAGCAGTTCTTC.

This clonotype was recorded a few times. The V and J genes are TRBV7-6 and TRBJ1-1, with TRBD1 identical over 9 bases. The germline gives CDR1 SGHVS, CDR2 FNYEAQ. J was trimmed by 1 base and V by 7 bases; bases with no gene match: 4. This CDR3 comprises 14 residues. CDR3 amino acids: CASILTGGNTEAFF. As DNA, the CDR3 is TGTGCCAGCATCCTGACAGGGGGGAACACTGAAGCTTTCTTT.

This clonotype has just a few counts. The V call is TRBV7-6, the J call TRBJ2-4; no clear D. The CDR3 spans 13 residues. The germline gives CDR1 SGHVS, CDR2 FNYEAQ. Trimming stripped 2 bases from V and 6 bases from J, with 8 bases between. The CDR3: CASSLSSGNIQYF. CDR3 in DNA: TGTGCCAGCAGCTTAAGCTCTGGAAACATTCAGTACTTC.